The 24 T cell receptor beta chains below come from one sample, sequenced in a study of CD8+CD57+ T cells in acquired aplastic anemia. The template used for profiling TCR beta VDJ and CDR3 was genomic DNA. TCRdb re-derived calls from the reads in MiXCR, one entry per CDR3 protein. The sample lists 200,000 or so distinct CDR3 sequences, less than 65% occurring once. The sequenced sample was sorted CD4+, CD8+, or CD8+CD57+ T cells (not recorded which) from PBMCs. Every receptor here comes from a human donor with severe aplastic anemia or a healthy control (not recorded which).

There are many counts of this clonotype. This sequence joins TRBV7-8 and TRBJ2-5; 9 bases map to TRBD2. V lost 3 bases to trimming and J lost 5 bases; unmatched junction nucleotides: 7. Germline V gene data show CDR1 as SGHVS and CDR2 as FQNEAQ. The CDR3 consists of 15 residues. For the CDR3, the DNA is TGTGCCAGCAGCTTGTCTAGCGGGGTAGGGGAGACCCAGTACTTC. Translation gives CASSLSSGVGETQYF.

The sample holds many counts of this clonotype. In nucleotides, the CDR3 is TGTGCCAGCAGCATAGGACGTACTAGCAATCAGCCCCAGCATTTT. Translation: CASSIGRTSNQPQHF. The gene calls are TRBV5-8 and TRBJ1-5; no firm D call. Germline loops: CDR1 SGHTS, CDR2 YDEGEE. CDR3 length: 15 residues. Trimming removed 4 bases at V and 0 bases at J, with 11 bases between.

The chain couples TRBV12-3 or TRBV12-4 to TRBJ2-7; D gene uncertain. The CDR3 contains 13 residues. The V and J ends lost 4 bases and 4 bases respectively, with 11 bases between them. CDR3 sequence: CASSYGLEYEQYF. The DNA for the CDR3 is TGTGCCAGCAGTTACGGGCTCGAATACGAGCAGTACTTC.

The chain is built from TRBV7-2 and TRBJ2-5; D gene ambiguous. V was clipped by 2 bases and J by 5 bases, with 15 bases between them. Germline V gene lookup returns CDR1 SGHTA and CDR2 FQGNSA. CDR3 length: 15 residues. CDR3 in DNA: TGTGCCAGCAGCTTATCCGGCACAGTGCGGGAGACCCAGTACTTC. Encoded protein: CASSLSGTVRETQYF.

This clonotype came up many times. This chain uses TRBV29-1 with TRBJ2-1; 7 nucleotides line up with TRBD1. V trimming: 7 bases; J trimming: 5 bases; junction bases outside the gene matches: 14. Germline values: CDR1 SQVTM, CDR2 ANQGSEA. The CDR3 has 15 amino acids. The CDR3 nucleotides are TGCAGCGGTGGGGTAGGGGGACAGATCAACAATGAGCAGTTCTTC. Its translation: CSGGVGGQINNEQFF.

V usage is TRBV20-1 and J usage is TRBJ2-5, with TRBD1 matching over 10 bases. V trimming: 6 bases; J trimming: 5 bases; junction bases outside the gene matches: 6. The CDR3 has 13 amino acids. Germline values: CDR1 DFQATT, CDR2 SNEGSKA (reference sequence). The CDR3 coding sequence is TGCAGTGCGCAGACAGGGGGCGCGGAGACCCAGTACTTC. This sequence encodes CSAQTGGAETQYF.

The J gene is TRBJ1-3, the V gene TRBV24-1, with 7 bases matching TRBD1. Germline CDR1 KGHDR, CDR2 SFDVKD. The CDR3 loop spans 12 amino acids. J was trimmed by 2 bases and V by 10 bases; bases with no gene match: 1. The CDR3 DNA follows: TGTGCCACACAGGGGCCTGGAAACACCATATATTTT. Protein product: CATQGPGNTIYF.

The V call is TRBV11-2, the J call TRBJ2-7; D is undetermined. The V end lost 3 bases, the J end lost 1 base, and 16 bases lay between the germline ends. Germline CDR1 and CDR2: SGHAT and FQNNGV. This CDR3 spans 16 amino acids. CDR3: CASSFHHRGRSYEQYF. For the CDR3, the DNA is TGTGCCAGCAGCTTCCACCATCGTGGGCGGTCCTACGAGCAGTACTTC.

This clonotype was picked up many times. The V gene is TRBV19, the J gene TRBJ1-5, with no clear D. Trimming left V 6 bases short and J 4 bases short, with 10 bases between. The CDR3 spans 13 residues. The germline gives CDR1 LNHDA, CDR2 SQIVND (reference sequence). The CDR3 sequence: CASRRLGNQPQHF. CDR3 DNA: TGTGCCAGTAGACGATTGGGGAATCAGCCCCAGCATTTT.

The chain is built from TRBV14 and TRBJ1-6, with 7 bases that match TRBD1. The CDR3 has 15 residues. The V and J ends lost 4 bases and 8 bases, in that order; junction bases with no gene match: 8. Germline-derived CDR1 and CDR2 are SGHDN and FVKESK. For the CDR3, the DNA is TGTGCCAGCAGCCCGGACAGGTCTTACGATTCACCCCTCCACTTT. Amino acid sequence: CASSPDRSYDSPLHF.

V usage is TRBV29-1 and J usage is TRBJ1-2; the match to TRBD1 covers 10 bases. The trim removed 6 bases at V and 4 bases at J, leaving 5 bases unmatched. There are 13 residues in the CDR3. Germline CDR1 SQVTM, CDR2 ANQGSEA. This CDR3 is CSVSRDRGYGYTF. CDR3 coding DNA: TGCAGCGTCTCCCGGGACAGGGGCTATGGCTACACCTTC.

The chain joins TRBV2 to TRBJ1-2; no reliable D call. Germline V gene lookup returns CDR1 SNHLY and CDR2 FYNNEI. V was clipped by 6 bases and J by 2 bases, with 10 bases between them. The CDR3 extends over 13 amino acids. CDR3 DNA: TGTGCCAGCAGCGCTCATTCGAACTATGGCTACACCTTC. This gives the protein CASSAHSNYGYTF.

Many counts were recorded for this clonotype. V and J are TRBV19 and TRBJ2-7; no reliable D call. There are 14 residues in the CDR3. From germline, CDR1 is LNHDA and CDR2 SQIVND (reference sequence). With 3 bases removed from V and 2 bases from J, the gap between germline ends came to 11 bases. The CDR3 protein is CASSMGWGTYEQYF. For the CDR3, the DNA is TGTGCCAGTAGTATGGGGTGGGGAACCTACGAGCAGTACTTC.

The chain is built from TRBV11-3 and TRBJ2-7; TRBD2 aligns across 10 bases. The J segment lost 1 base and the V segment lost 6 bases, leaving 12 bases of the junction unmatched. Germline CDR1 is SGHNT and CDR2 is YENEEA. The CDR3 is 17 amino acids. CDR3 in DNA: TGTGCCAGCAGAACAACAGGACTAGCGGATTTATCCTACGAGCAGTACTTC. Residues: CASRTTGLADLSYEQYF.

This clonotype was seen a single time. The chain carries TRBV7-9 and TRBJ2-5; 9 nucleotides match TRBD1. Germline CDR1 reads SEHNR; CDR2 reads FQNEAQ (reference sequence). CDR3 length equals 20 residues. The ends lost 7 bases at V and 0 bases at J; junction bases unmatched: 21. The CDR3: CASTYRDRVPLCPDQETQYF. The CDR3 coding sequence is TGTGCCAGCACGTACCGGGACAGGGTTCCCTTGTGTCCTGACCAAGAGACCCAGTACTTC.

The rearrangement joins TRBV24-1 to TRBJ1-1; D unclear. The CDR3 runs to 11 residues. Germline V gene sequence: CDR1 KGHDR, CDR2 SFDVKD. Trimming stripped 2 bases from V and 8 bases from J, with 5 bases between. CDR3 amino acids: CATSDYGEAFF. The CDR3, as DNA: TGTGCCACCAGTGATTATGGGGAAGCTTTCTTT.

On this clonotype: A much larger clone differs by one base, so this may be a read error. V usage is TRBV2 and J usage is TRBJ2-2, with no clear D. Trimming cost V 11 bases and J 6 bases, with 13 bases left between them. Germline values: CDR1 SNHLY, CDR2 FYNNEI. There are 12 residues in the CDR3. The CDR3 DNA reads TGTGCCGTTCTGGGTGGCCCCGGGGAGCTGTTTTTT. This codes for CAVLGGPGELFF. The full variable domain, rest sourced from reference TRBV2 and TRBJ2-2, is EPEVTQTPSHQVTQMGQEVILRCVPISNHLYFYWYRQILGQKVEFLVSFYNNEISEKSEIFDDQFSVERPDGSNFTLKIRSTKLEDSAMYFCAVLGGPGELFFGEGSRLTVL.

V is TRBV19 and J is TRBJ2-7, with TRBD1 matching 10 bases. The germline CDR1 and CDR2 sequences are LNHDA and SQIVND (reference sequence). Trimming at V came to 2 bases and at J to 7 bases, leaving 8 bases not matched to a gene. The CDR3 is made up of 15 amino acids. The CDR3 loop is CASSIRTGGPGEQYF. CDR3 DNA: TGTGCCAGTAGTATACGGACAGGGGGGCCCGGGGAGCAGTACTTC.

The chain recombines TRBV29-1 with TRBJ2-7; D not certain. The length of the CDR3 is 12 residues. Germline V gives CDR1 SQVTM, CDR2 ANQGSEA. CDR3 amino acids: CIVRSSSYEQYF. The CDR3 nucleotides are TGCATCGTGAGGTCGAGCTCCTACGAGCAGTACTTC.

The V and J genes are TRBV25-1 and TRBJ1-1; 8 nucleotides agree with TRBD1. This CDR3 is 15 amino acids long. After removal of 2 bases from V and 0 bases from J, the junction contained 2 bases not matched to a gene. The V gene's germline CDR1 is MGHDK and CDR2 SYGVNS. The CDR3 reads CASSERTGLNTEAFF. The CDR3 DNA reads as TGTGCCAGCAGTGAAAGGACAGGGCTGAACACTGAAGCTTTCTTT.

This clonotype was picked up a small number of times. Here the CDR3 DNA reads TGTGCCATCAGTGACGAGGTAGCGGCTTACGAGCAGTACTTC. This encodes CAISDEVAAYEQYF. The chain employs TRBV10-3 and TRBJ2-7; tentative D call: TRBD2 (6 bases). Germline values: CDR1 ENHRY, CDR2 SYGVKD. The CDR3 extends over 14 amino acids. V lost 3 bases to trimming and J lost 4 bases, with 13 bases between them.

This clonotype was recorded once. V usage is TRBV7-9 and J usage is TRBJ1-3, with D hard to call. Germline lookup yields CDR1 SEHNR and CDR2 FQNEAQ (reference sequence). Trimming stripped 5 bases from V and 3 bases from J, with 11 bases between. This CDR3 is built from 14 residues. The CDR3 coding sequence is TGTGCCAGCAGCCCAGGACGGAATGGAAACACCATATATTTT. Amino acid sequence: CASSPGRNGNTIYF.

This clonotype has a count of ten or more. The chain carries TRBV11-1 and TRBJ2-2; 9 nucleotides match TRBD2. V lost 5 bases, J lost 5 bases, and 12 bases stayed unmatched. This CDR3 is 17 amino acids long. Germline assignment: CDR1 SGHAT and CDR2 FQDESV (reference sequence). The CDR3 DNA reads TGTGCCAGCAGCGACCTCTGGCGGGGGGGCCCAACCGGGGAGCTGTTTTTT. Its translation: CASSDLWRGGPTGELFF.

The chain carries TRBV9 and TRBJ2-5, with D unresolved. The CDR3 has 13 residues. Trimming shortened V by 1 base and J by 5 bases, and 9 bases separated the two germline ends. The V gene's germline CDR1 is SGDLS and CDR2 YYNGEE. This chain's CDR3 is CASSVNAWETQYF. The CDR3 nucleotides read TGTGCCAGCAGCGTAAATGCTTGGGAGACCCAGTACTTC.